This passage covers 11 T cell receptor beta chains from one sample sequenced in a study of shared clonotypes between healthy human individuals (dated by TCRdb to 2018 to 2020). Library prep was done by the immunoSEQ multiplex PCR assay. As stored in TCRdb, this immuneACCESS dataset retains in-frame rearrangements with V and J assigned. A fraction of the clones does not appear; measured against another copy, unresolved V genes explain less than half of the discrepancy, and the remainder lacks a known reason. For this sample the table gives hundreds of thousands of clones, of which around 96% were detected only once. The top ten clonotypes cover around 0.3% of the sample. The sequenced sample consisted of memory CD8+ T cells sorted from blood. The meaning of the sample's cell subset or site label: CD45RO+ cells pooled with CCR7-negative TemRA cells. The receptors were gathered from a man aged 25-40 years in good health.

This clone showed up just once. The rearrangement uses TRBV6-1 and TRBJ1-5, with D unresolved. Deletions cut 9 bases from V and 1 base from J, with 13 bases between. This CDR3 is built from 14 residues. Germline CDR1 reads MNHNS; CDR2 reads SASEGT. The CDR3 spells CARKTELSNQPQHF. The CDR3, as DNA: TGTGCCAGAAAAACAGAATTGAGCAATCAGCCCCAGCATTTT.

The rearrangement joins TRBV19 to TRBJ1-5; unclear D gene. The V gene's germline CDR1 is LNHDA and CDR2 SQIVND (reference sequence). V lost 4 bases to trimming and J lost 8 bases, with 15 bases between them. This CDR3 is 14 amino acids long. Here the CDR3 reads CASSKIAPREPQHF. Here the CDR3 DNA reads TGTGCCAGTAGTAAGATTGCCCCGCGGGAGCCCCAGCATTTT.

The V gene is TRBV6-1, the J gene TRBJ2-3, with D unresolved. The length of the CDR3 is 15 residues. Between the trimmed V and J ends, which lost 8 bases and 4 bases, there was a span of 19 bases. Per germline, CDR1 MNHNS and CDR2 SASEGT. The chain's CDR3 is CASDEGPSPADTQYF. The CDR3 DNA sequence: TGTGCCAGCGACGAAGGTCCCTCCCCGGCAGATACGCAGTATTTT.

The rearrangement joins TRBV5-1 to TRBJ1-1, with 7 bases lining up with TRBD1. Trimming at V came to 4 bases and at J to 4 bases, leaving 10 bases not matched to a gene. Germline CDR1 and CDR2: SGHRS and YFSETQ. CDR3 length equals 15 residues. CDR3 loop: CASSPLGGSSTEAFF. The DNA of the CDR3 is TGCGCCAGCAGCCCCTTAGGGGGCTCGAGCACTGAAGCTTTCTTT.

This chain connects TRBV11-3 to TRBJ2-3; 14 bases are a match to TRBD2. Germline CDR1 is SGHNT and CDR2 is YENEEA. The CDR3 runs to 15 residues. V lost 5 bases to trimming and J lost 6 bases; unmatched junction nucleotides: 4. CDR3 coding DNA: TGTGCCAGCAGCGCGGGACTAGCGGGAGCCGATACGCAGTATTTT. Its translation is CASSAGLAGADTQYF.

This chain links TRBV6-1 with TRBJ2-3; 10 positions match TRBD1. Germline CDR1 MNHNS, CDR2 SASEGT. The CDR3 loop spans 15 amino acids. The V and J ends lost 5 bases and 5 bases, in that order; junction bases with no gene match: 7. The CDR3 bases are TGTGCCAGCAGTCCCAGGGACAGGGGAGGAGATACGCAGTATTTT. It codes for CASSPRDRGGDTQYF.

CDR3 nucleotides: TGTGCCAGCAGTGAGGGGACCTACGAGCAGTACTTC. Translation: CASSEGTYEQYF. The chain couples TRBV6-1 to TRBJ2-7; no clear D. With 3 bases removed from V and 2 bases from J, the gap between germline ends came to 5 bases. CDR3 size: 12 residues. Germline V CDR1 and CDR2: MNHNS, SASEGT.

The chain uses TRBV29-1 and TRBJ1-4; D is uncertain. The CDR3 has 11 residues. The V gene lost 7 bases and the J gene lost 5 bases, with 8 bases spanning the gap. From germline, CDR1 is SQVTM and CDR2 ANQGSEA. DNA for the CDR3: TGCAGCGCCTCAGCGAATGAAAAACTGTTTTTT. This translates into CSASANEKLFF.

This clone was recorded only once. This chain uses TRBV7-9 with TRBJ2-7; no clear D. The CDR3 is 12 residues long. Trimming removed 1 base from V and 6 bases from J, with 7 bases in between. From germline, CDR1 is SEHNR and CDR2 FQNEAQ (reference sequence). The DNA for the CDR3 is TGTGCCAGCAGCTTAGGGTCAGTCGAGCAGTACTTC. This translates into CASSLGSVEQYF.

This chain uses TRBV7-2 with TRBJ2-3; D not resolved. The CDR3 contains 11 residues. Germline lookup yields CDR1 SGHTA and CDR2 FQGNSA. Trimming shortened V by 3 bases and J by 7 bases, and 5 bases separated the two germline ends. The CDR3 nucleotides are TGTGCCAGCAGCTTGACAAATACGCAGTATTTT. Amino acids: CASSLTNTQYF.

In this sample, this clone turned up once. The CDR3 sequence is CAIKGGQNTEAFF. DNA of the CDR3: TGTGCCATCAAGGGGGGCCAGAACACTGAAGCTTTCTTT. This chain connects TRBV10-3 to TRBJ1-1; possibly TRBD1 for D (6 bases). The V and J ends lost 7 bases and 1 base respectively, with 10 bases between them. Germline lookup yields CDR1 ENHRY and CDR2 SYGVKD. The CDR3 has 13 residues.